This T cell receptor beta chain was recovered during a study of vaccination effects on CD4 cells after COVID-19. Study-wide context: Peptides at about 10 ug/ml and IL-2 at 9 to 10 IU/ml were added to around 2 million PBMC per well. Broader study findings: Clones that were induced by infection or by vaccine showed marked contraction late after vaccination.

Only in-frame clones appear in the TCRdb table, and some are missing; sequencing was by immunoSEQ multiplex PCR. This sample has around 40,000 clones, with about 65% found just once. The CDR3 extends over 13 amino acids. V shed 6 bases and J 5 bases; nucleotides not matched to a gene: 3. Concerning this clone itself: Its target is unknown.

Cultured cells yielded isolated CD4+ T cells after 10 to 11 days. People in the vaccine group had not been infected with SARS-CoV-2 before, and their nucleocapsid antibodies were negative. The source is a human donor who received a COVID-19 vaccine. Sequenced material: CD4+ T cells from PBMCs cultured without peptide, taken before COVID-19 vaccination. The chain joins TRBV12-3 or TRBV12-4 to TRBJ1-2, with 10 bases identical to TRBD1. DNA of the CDR3: TGTGCCAGCAGCCGGGGACAGGGGTATGGCTACACCTTC. It encodes CASSRGQGYGYTF.